The 12 T cell receptor beta chains listed next were all sequenced from one sample in a study of T-cell memory formation after mild COVID-19. One entry per CDR3 protein results from TCRdb running MiXCR on the 5' RACE reads. The sample comprises under 300,000 distinct CDR3 sequences, 7.5% to 10% of which are singletons, and 22% rests with the top ten. Sequencing was done on a sample of PBMCs or a T cell subset sorted from them (not recorded which). These receptor sequences come from a young man who had mild COVID-19 (a few samples of this study predate the infection). Cell type and time point are not known.

This clonotype was recorded at least ten times. The V and J genes are TRBV6-2 or TRBV6-3 and TRBJ2-1, with D perhaps matching TRBD1 or TRBD2 (6 bases each). Trimming stripped 4 bases from V and 9 bases from J, with 10 bases between. The CDR3 is 12 residues long. The germline CDR1 and CDR2 sequences are MNHEY and SVGEGT. The CDR3 protein is CASSLWGAEQFF. CDR3 nucleotides: TGTGCCAGCAGTTTATGGGGGGCTGAGCAGTTCTTC.

A few counts support this clonotype. This chain connects TRBV4-1 to TRBJ2-6, with D hard to call. This CDR3 comprises 16 residues. V shed 1 base and J shed 4 bases, with 11 bases lying between them. The germline V gene has CDR1 MGHRA and CDR2 YSYEKL. CDR3 coding DNA: TGCGCCAGCAGCCAAGCCCACCTCTTAGGGGCCAACGTCCTGACTTTC. Protein: CASSQAHLLGANVLTF.

Many counts were recorded for this clonotype. This chain uses TRBV18 with TRBJ1-2; no clear D gene. This CDR3 region has 13 residues. Germline V gene lookup returns CDR1 KGHSH and CDR2 LQKENI. Trimming pared 3 bases from V and 5 bases from J, leaving 10 bases between. The CDR3 nucleotides are TGTGCCAGCTCACCTCCAGGATATTATGGCTACACCTTC. It encodes CASSPPGYYGYTF.

As DNA, the CDR3 is TGTGCCAGCAGTGACGGGAACACCTACGAGCAGTACGTC. It specifies CASSDGNTYEQYV. V gene TRBV2 combines with J gene TRBJ2-7; D might be TRBD2 (5 bases). V lost 3 bases and J 2 bases, leaving 8 bases between the germline ends. Looked up from germline, CDR1 is SNHLY and CDR2 is FYNNEI. The CDR3 consists of 13 residues.

V and J are TRBV4-3 and TRBJ2-2; D remains unclear. The germline V gene encodes CDR1 LGHNA and CDR2 YSLEER. The CDR3 consists of 13 residues. Trimming pared 0 bases from V and 8 bases from J, leaving 7 bases between. Here the CDR3 DNA reads TGCGCCAGCAGCCAAGAAATCGGTGGGGAGCTGTTTTTT. Its protein product is CASSQEIGGELFF.

This clonotype was detected only a few times. The CDR3 sequence is CASSLGGGNYGYTF. The CDR3, as DNA: TGTGCCAGCAGCTTAGGTGGCGGTAACTATGGCTACACCTTC. The chain couples TRBV7-9 to TRBJ1-2; D ambiguous. The ends were cut back, 1 base at V and 1 base at J, with 7 bases in the middle. This CDR3 is built from 14 residues. Germline V gives CDR1 SEHNR, CDR2 FQNEAQ (reference sequence).

The chain is built from TRBV7-8 and TRBJ2-3; D is unclear. Germline V CDR1 and CDR2: SGHVS, FQNEAQ. V dropped 5 bases and J dropped 6 bases, with 15 bases sitting between them. This CDR3 has 14 amino acids. CDR3 sequence reads: CASSTAVLRDTQYF. In DNA form, the CDR3 reads TGTGCCAGCAGCACGGCAGTTCTCCGGGATACGCAGTATTTT.

The chain carries TRBV14 and TRBJ1-1, with D possibly being TRBD1 (6 bases). Germline V gene lookup returns CDR1 SGHDN and CDR2 FVKESK. The V gene lost 6 bases and the J gene lost 10 bases, with 18 bases spanning the gap. This CDR3 spans 13 amino acids. The CDR3 DNA sequence: TGTGCCAGCAGTCCTCGAGGGGGAGGACGAGCTTTCTTT. Translation gives CASSPRGGGRAFF.

The chain recombines TRBV5-1 with TRBJ2-2, with a weak D call TRBD2 (5 bases). Trimming removed 2 bases from V and 5 bases from J, with 13 bases in between. Germline CDR1 and CDR2: SGHRS and YFSETQ. The CDR3 is 15 residues long. CDR3 DNA sequence: TGCGCCAGCAGCTTAGGTCGGGCGGGTACCGGGGAGCTGTTTTTT. It encodes CASSLGRAGTGELFF.

The chain joins TRBV24-1 to TRBJ2-1; 7 bases map to TRBD1. CDR1 and CDR2 from the germline V gene are KGHDR and SFDVKD. V lost 4 bases, J lost 6 bases, and 11 bases stayed unmatched. This CDR3 has 16 amino acids. The CDR3 DNA reads TGTGCCACCAGTGACGCGAATCAGGGGGATATCAATGAGCAGTTCTTC. The encoded protein is CATSDANQGDINEQFF.

The chain employs TRBV7-2 and TRBJ2-2; D may match TRBD1 or TRBD2 (5 bases each). Trimming stripped 6 bases from V and 1 base from J, with 9 bases between. CDR1 SGHTA and CDR2 FQGNSA come from the germline V gene. This CDR3 comprises 14 residues. The CDR3 loop reads CASRGTGNTGELFF. CDR3 in DNA: TGTGCCAGCAGGGGGACGGGGAACACCGGGGAGCTGTTTTTT.

V and J are TRBV3-1 and TRBJ1-1; a possible D gene is TRBD1 (6 bases). The CDR3 has 15 residues. Germline values: CDR1 LGHDT, CDR2 YNNKEL (reference sequence). Trimming removed 6 bases from V and 1 base from J, with 15 bases in between. As DNA, the CDR3 is TGTGCCAGCAGTTCCACAGGGACCTGGAACACTGAAGCTTTCTTT. Protein product: CASSSTGTWNTEAFF.